This T cell receptor (beta chain) was recorded in a study of identical twins. This clonotype came up many times. TCRdb ran MiXCR on the 5' RACE reads and lists one entry per CDR3 protein. The repertoire includes a few hundred thousand distinct CDR3 sequences, 7.5% to 10% of them detected once, and under 3% sits in the top ten. Germline V gene lookup returns CDR1 MDHEN and CDR2 SYDVKM. The V end was cut by 8 bases, the J end by 2 bases, with 9 bases between. This CDR3 is built from 12 residues. These data also featured in a second study, about yellow fever vaccine responses in identical twins.

The sample was PBMCs. The chain has TRBV28 and TRBJ1-2; a weak D match, TRBD1 (6 bases). This clonotype was obtained from a woman under 30 in good health. The CDR3 bases are TGTGCCAGCCTAGGACAGAACTATGGCTACACCTTC. Encoded protein: CASLGQNYGYTF.